The TCR beta chain described here comes from a study of cytomegalovirus exposure and HLA in healthy donors. Primers included in the PCR were 60 Vbeta and 13 Jbeta primers. Produced via immunoSEQ multiplex PCR; TCRdb's table is partial and in-frame only. This sample has 150,000 or so clones; over 70% occur once, and the top ten carry roughly 3%. Germline V gene data show CDR1 as KGHSH and CDR2 as LQKENI. This CDR3 comprises 16 residues. Trimming left V 3 bases short and J 7 bases short, with 16 bases between. Study-wide findings and caveats: The authors listed around 150 TCR beta chains as cytomegalovirus-associated. Another analysis was done later, and it associated 15,000 to 20,000 TCR beta sequences with HLA alleles at 0.05 false discovery rate. Within the data, a cluster of highly shared sequence variants was likely a sequencing artifact. Across donors, sequencing depth was assumed by presence/absence analyses to be roughly uniform.

About this clone itself: Its antigen is currently unknown.

V is TRBV18 and J is TRBJ1-6; no firm D call. What was sequenced was PBMCs. This clonotype was obtained from a woman aged 45-65 years in good health and CMV-seropositive. In nucleotides, the CDR3 is TGTGCCAGCTCACCGGCCTCCCACAGAGTCAATTCACCCCTCCACTTT. Translated, it gives CASSPASHRVNSPLHF.